This TCR beta chain was sequenced in a study of shared clonotypes between healthy human individuals (TCRdb year 2020). Background on the whole study: The cohort comprised a couple of women and a few men aged 18 to 49 years. Leukapheresis yielded between about 0.94 and 8.9 billion PBMCs per donor. Blood TCR repertoires of five healthy adults were deeply sequenced to estimate repertoire size and the extent of clonotype sharing between individuals. To increase sequencing depth and limit assay-specific biases, TCR repertoire library preparation and sequencing were carried out by different laboratories using diverse techniques. For each donor, CD4 naive and CD4 memory were each run on three plates, CD8 naive on two plates, and CD8 memory on one plate.

TCR CDR3 regions were amplified from genomic DNA by multiplex PCR using the deep immunoSEQ assay. Extracted genomic DNA from each cell subset was spread evenly across all wells of several immunoSEQ 96-well plates, with each plate serving as a replicate. For sorted subsets, each replicate PCR was loaded with 200 ng genomic DNA, equivalent to some 31,000 T cell genomes. Purified libraries were quantified with a Qubit 3.0 fluorometer, sized on a Bioanalyzer 2100, and re-quantified with the KAPA Library Quantification kit. A separate single-read 150-cycle Illumina NextSeq 550 flow cell was used to sequence each immunoSEQ 96-well plate. Per the source publication's procedure: Because the immunoSEQ output held only junctional sequences and lacked quality scores, the filtering could not match the filtering applied to full-length reads. Sequences were annotated with PyIR, a Python wrapper for IgBLAST v1.9, and V/J genes and CDR3 were assigned using IMGT germline references. Any read was removed if the V/J assignment was weak (E-value above 1e-6), the CDR3 was missing, or the read contained stop codons, out-of-frame junctions, or ambiguous translated residues. A V3J clonotype was defined by an identical inferred V gene, J gene, and CDR3 amino acid sequence. To compute the percentage overlap between repertoires, the number of shared unique clonotypes was divided by the size of the smaller repertoire. Richness of each repertoire was evaluated using RTK rarefaction, the Chao1 estimator, and Recon v2.1 estimates of unobserved clonotypes. OLGA was used to compute generation probabilities for all TCRbeta clonotypes that the gDNA method yielded from a few donors. TCRdb limited this immuneACCESS table to in-frame rearrangements with V and J called. A share of clones is missing; checked studies link under half to unresolved V genes, and the rest is unexplained. D and trimming were read from the DNA, whereas the V and J calls and clone size are those reported in that table. The sample table shows around 690,000 clones, and about 90% are seen once. About 33% of the sample is taken by the ten largest.

Healthy HIV-negative adults with no recently reported acute infections or vaccinations were included as donors. Only Caucasian adults living in Nashville, Tennessee, USA were represented among the donors. CD8 memory samples were composed of magnetically selected CD45RO+ cells combined with CCR7-negative CD45RA+ effector memory (TemRA) cells. Blood was obtained by leukapheresis, after which PBMCs were separated by Ficoll-Histopaque density gradient centrifugation and cryopreserved in liquid nitrogen vapor phase. Analytical flow cytometry was used to check the purity and quantity of every magnetically sorted T cell population. Each sorted fraction had its genomic DNA isolated and then quantified by UV absorbance on a Nanodrop 2000c. The CDR3 runs 12 residues from the cysteine to the phenylalanine. The CDR3 DNA has 36 bases and is translated from base 1. The germline ends are 10 bases apart after V is trimmed by 8 bases and J by 4 bases. The germline V gene (reference sequence) gives CDR1 as SEHNR and CDR2 as FQNEAQ.

The research as a whole found: When several donors were compared, the shared fraction of clonotypes was about 5% for naive CD4, around 3.5% for naive CD8, 2% to 2.5% for memory CD4, and under 0.5% for memory CD8. The genetic and exposure-history diversity represented was limited by the small number of donors. Sampling was restricted to blood, and TCR repertoires in tissue are likely to differ from TCR repertoires in blood. Compared with non-shared clonotypes, the clonotypes found in all four sorted-subset donors had higher generation probabilities. Naive subsets generally had larger estimated clonotype richness than memory subsets did. Pairwise subsampling led to the expectation that sequencing depth would affect the degree of clonotype sharing among donors. Even with the large sequencing depth, rarefaction of the sorted-subset datasets indicated that sequencing was incomplete.

Concerning this clone itself: Its antigen specificity is not known. Per-nucleotide qualities are absent, and no much larger clonotype sits a single base away.

The source material was memory CD8+ T cells from PBMCs. The sample's cell subset or site, from its label and the paper: CD45RO+ cells pooled with CCR7-negative TemRA cells. The rearranged segments are TRBV7-9 and TRBJ2-3; a weak D assignment points to TRBD2 (5 bases agree). This TCR was recovered from a man between 18 and 29 years old in good health. Some clones in this sample may be carry-over from other donors' samples. Here the CDR3 is given as CASASGADTQYF. The nucleotide sequence is given as TGTGCCAGCGCATCCGGGGCAGATACGCAGTATTTT.